Each of the 18 T cell receptor beta chains below was sequenced from the same sample in a study of blood T cell repertoires in COVID-19. The table came from immunoSEQ multiplex PCR; TCRdb's copy has only in-frame clones and leaves some out. This sample has a few hundred thousand clones, with around 90% found just once. Source material: peripheral blood. Source of these receptors: a woman in her 30s with COVID-19, enrolled during active disease.

V is TRBV21-1 and J is TRBJ1-2. TRBV21-1 is recorded as a pseudogene. CDR3 length: 14 amino acids. The CDR3 DNA reads as TGTGCCAGCAGCAAAGTCCTGAGAGTCCGTGGCTACACCTTC. Translating it yields CASSKVLRVRGYTF.

J is TRBJ2-4 and V is TRBV27, with D perhaps TRBD1 (5 bases). V was pared by 4 bases and J by 2 bases, with 12 bases between. Germline V gene sequence: CDR1 MNHEY, CDR2 SMNVEV (reference sequence). This CDR3 has 15 amino acids. This CDR3 reads CASSSTTVTKNIQYF. In DNA, the CDR3 is TGTGCCAGCAGTTCAACGACAGTGACCAAAAACATTCAGTACTTC.

The rearrangement joins TRBV19 to TRBJ2-1, with 8 bases identical to TRBD2. The CDR3 sequence is 17 residues long. Per germline, CDR1 LNHDA and CDR2 SQIVND (reference sequence). The trim removed 5 bases at V and 0 bases at J, leaving 9 bases unmatched. The CDR3 here is CASSESLAGRSYNEQFF. CDR3 DNA: TGTGCCAGTAGTGAGAGCCTAGCGGGCCGCTCCTACAATGAGCAGTTCTTC.

This chain uses TRBV5-5 with TRBJ1-6; 7 nucleotides match TRBD1. In germline, CDR1 is SGHKS, CDR2 YYEKEE (reference sequence). V was pared by 6 bases and J by 5 bases, with 17 bases of the junction left unmatched. CDR3 length: 18 amino acids. CDR3 region: CASTNRGPQAYDNSPLHF. CDR3 DNA sequence: TGTGCCAGCACCAATAGGGGGCCGCAGGCGTACGATAATTCACCCCTCCACTTT.

J is TRBJ1-5 and V is TRBV7-2; D call uncertain. The CDR3 extends over 12 amino acids. Looked up from germline, CDR1 is SGHTA and CDR2 is FQGNSA. Trimming cost V 1 base and J 9 bases, with 7 bases left between them. This CDR3 reads CASSLEGGPQHF. CDR3 sequence (DNA): TGTGCCAGCAGCTTAGAAGGCGGGCCCCAGCATTTT.

The rearrangement links TRBV6-2 or TRBV6-3 to TRBJ2-7; 13 nucleotides agree with TRBD2. V lost 5 bases, J lost 3 bases, and 4 bases stayed unmatched. CDR3 length: 15 amino acids. CDR1 is MNHEY and CDR2 is SVGEGT in the germline V gene. Here the CDR3 DNA reads TGTGCCAGCAGTGGGGGGACTAGCGGGGTCTACGAGCAGTACGTC. This codes for CASSGGTSGVYEQYV.

This sequence joins TRBV19 and TRBJ2-3; TRBD2 matches 14 bases. Germline V gene sequence: CDR1 LNHDA, CDR2 SQIVND (reference sequence). With 3 bases clipped from V and 6 bases from J, the junction kept 5 bases outside the gene matches. This CDR3 contains 16 residues. The CDR3 loop reads CASSIGTSGSADTQYF. The CDR3 coding sequence is TGTGCCAGTAGTATCGGGACTAGCGGGAGTGCGGATACGCAGTATTTT.

The V call is TRBV7-2, the J call TRBJ2-7; no firm D call. The CDR3 totals 14 residues. V shed 5 bases and J shed 1 base, with 12 bases lying between them. The germline gives CDR1 SGHTA, CDR2 FQGNSA. The CDR3 DNA follows: TGTGCCAGCAGCCTTCTAACAGAGTCCTACGAGCAGTACTTC. It translates to CASSLLTESYEQYF.

This clone was counted only a few times. The chain combines TRBV6-2 or TRBV6-3 with TRBJ1-1; the D gene is possibly TRBD1 (5 bases). Germline CDR1 is MNHEY and CDR2 is SVGEGT. CDR3 length: 13 amino acids. Trimming stripped 6 bases from V and 2 bases from J, with 10 bases between. The CDR3 DNA follows: TGTGCCAGCAGCGGACGGACAAACACTGAAGCTTTCTTT. Translating gives CASSGRTNTEAFF.

This chain uses TRBV4-2 with TRBJ1-1, with 10 positions matching TRBD1. The CDR3 has 15 residues. In germline, CDR1 is LGHNA, CDR2 YNFKEQ. With V trimmed by 2 bases and J by 1 base, 1 base remained unmatched. DNA for the CDR3: TGTGCCAGCAGCCAAAGGGACAGGGGGAACACTGAAGCTTTCTTT. This sequence encodes CASSQRDRGNTEAFF.

The chain uses TRBV11-3 and TRBJ1-2; D remains unclear. The germline CDR1 and CDR2 sequences are SGHNT and YENEEA. V was pared by 4 bases and J by 5 bases, with 11 bases between. The CDR3 loop spans 13 amino acids. The CDR3, as DNA: TGTGCCAGCAGCTCCCGCGGAGGATATGGCTACACCTTC. Translated: CASSSRGGYGYTF.

This clone was observed a single time. The V gene is TRBV19, the J gene TRBJ2-7; 9 bases align to TRBD1. The V gene's germline CDR1 is LNHDA and CDR2 SQIVND (reference sequence). There are 15 residues in the CDR3. Trimming cost V 10 bases and J 4 bases; bases outside gene matches: 14. CDR3 in amino acids: CATRKAGQGRYEQYF. CDR3 DNA: TGTGCCACCAGAAAGGCGGGACAGGGAAGGTACGAGCAGTACTTC.

V usage is TRBV20-1 and J usage is TRBJ2-7, with D unresolved. The germline gives CDR1 DFQATT, CDR2 SNEGSKA (reference sequence). The length of the CDR3 is 13 residues. V lost 3 bases and J 0 bases, leaving 9 bases between the germline ends. CDR3 sequence: CSASAGLSYEQYF. In DNA, the CDR3 is TGCAGTGCTAGTGCTGGCCTCTCCTACGAGCAGTACTTC.

The V and J genes are TRBV7-2 and TRBJ2-1; D possibly corresponds to TRBD2 (5 bases). The CDR3 is made up of 15 amino acids. Germline V gene sequence: CDR1 SGHTA, CDR2 FQGNSA. V was cut by 2 bases and J by 1 base, with 9 bases left in between. The CDR3 sequence: CASSLIGNSYNEQFF. The CDR3 coding sequence is TGTGCCAGCAGCTTAATCGGGAATTCCTACAATGAGCAGTTCTTC.

The V call is TRBV7-6, the J call TRBJ2-5; no firm D call. CDR3 size: 15 residues. V was cut by 1 base and J by 2 bases, with 11 bases left in between. Germline lookup yields CDR1 SGHVS and CDR2 FNYEAQ. CDR3: CASSLGEIEQETQYF. In DNA form, the CDR3 reads TGTGCCAGCAGCTTAGGCGAAATAGAACAAGAGACCCAGTACTTC.

The chain employs TRBV24-1 and TRBJ2-1; 9 nucleotides match TRBD2. Germline CDR1 and CDR2: KGHDR and SFDVKD. V lost 4 bases to trimming and J lost 9 bases; unmatched junction nucleotides: 21. This CDR3 contains 19 residues. CDR3 sequence reads: CATSDLCSMAEAGGCEQFF. CDR3 DNA: TGTGCCACCAGTGACCTTTGCAGCATGGCGGAAGCGGGAGGATGTGAGCAGTTCTTC.

This clone was seen only a few times. The chain uses TRBV5-4 and TRBJ2-1; D may be TRBD2 (6 bases). The CDR3 loop spans 14 amino acids. V was shortened by 6 bases and J by 5 bases, with 15 bases between the two germline ends. The germline V gene encodes CDR1 SGHNT and CDR2 YYREEE (reference sequence). The CDR3 region is CASMIGSANNEQFF. CDR3 in DNA: TGTGCCAGCATGATCGGGAGTGCCAACAATGAGCAGTTCTTC.

The rearrangement links TRBV28 to TRBJ2-3; 7 positions match TRBD1. Per the germline V gene, CDR1 is MDHEN and CDR2 is SYDVKM. The junction had 20 bases not matched to a gene; V was cut back by 8 bases and J by 3 bases. There are 18 residues in the CDR3. The CDR3 is CASQYNLLRDSHTDTQYF. The CDR3, as DNA: TGTGCCAGCCAGTACAATCTACTTCGGGACAGCCATACAGATACGCAGTATTTT.